This T cell receptor beta chain comes out of a study of cytomegalovirus exposure and HLA in healthy donors. Overall study results and limits: Cytomegalovirus-associated status was assigned to about 150 TCR beta chains.

About this clone: Its specificity is not known.

The donors were in the roughly 110-subject validation cohort, distinct from the roughly 700-subject first cohort. TCRdb keeps only in-frame clones here, not all; method: immunoSEQ multiplex PCR. This table has under 200,000 clones, approximately 96% appearing once. Material: PBMCs. This TCR derives from a woman under 30 in good health and CMV-seronegative.

CDR3: CASSPWGLAGVTGELFF. CDR3 DNA sequence: TGTGCCAGCTCACCATGGGGACTAGCGGGGGTCACCGGGGAGCTGTTTTTT. This chain connects TRBV18 to TRBJ2-2, with TRBD2 identical over 14 bases. After removal of 2 bases from V and 4 bases from J, the junction contained 3 bases not matched to a gene. The CDR3 is 17 amino acids. The germline V gene has CDR1 KGHSH and CDR2 LQKENI. The whole variable domain, filled in from reference TRBV18 and TRBJ2-2, reads NAGVMQNPRHLVRRRGQEARLRCSPMKGHSHVYWYRQLPEEGLKFMVYLQKENIIDESGMPKERFSAEFPKEGPSILRIQQVVRGDSAAYFCASSPWGLAGVTGELFFGEGSRLTVL.